Given below is one TCR beta chain in context. No antigen is known for it. This entry belongs to a study of CD8 T cells in Susac syndrome. Looking at the study overall: There were Susac syndrome patients who were therapy-naive at blood draw, others on corticosteroids, and others on intravenous immunoglobulin alone. The study's findings and limits: The peak of CD8+ clonal expansion in Susac was seen in TEMRA cells and active patients.

The trim removed 4 bases at V and 3 bases at J, leaving 17 bases unmatched. The germline V gene encodes CDR1 SGHRS and CDR2 YFSETQ. The length of the CDR3 is 19 residues. RNA in amounts of roughly 0.5 to 1 ug was reverse transcribed with random hexamers. An immunoSEQ multiplex PCR amplified TCR beta CDR3 over 54 Vbeta and 13 Jbeta. TCRdb reprocessed the immunoSEQ multiplex PCR reads with MiXCR, giving one entry per CDR3 protein. This sample has 85,000 to 120,000 distinct CDR3 sequences; approximately 93% occur once, and the top ten carry roughly 0.43%. TEMRA cells were enriched by FACS, and CD4+ and CD8+ T cells were negatively isolated.

This TCR was sampled from a human donor with Susac syndrome. Sequenced: CD8+ T cells from PBMCs. This chain links TRBV5-1 with TRBJ1-1; 11 bases agree with TRBD1. CDR3 loop: CASSRITWTGGAQDTEAFF. CDR3 coding DNA: TGCGCCAGCAGCCGTATAACCTGGACAGGGGGCGCACAGGACACTGAAGCTTTCTTT.